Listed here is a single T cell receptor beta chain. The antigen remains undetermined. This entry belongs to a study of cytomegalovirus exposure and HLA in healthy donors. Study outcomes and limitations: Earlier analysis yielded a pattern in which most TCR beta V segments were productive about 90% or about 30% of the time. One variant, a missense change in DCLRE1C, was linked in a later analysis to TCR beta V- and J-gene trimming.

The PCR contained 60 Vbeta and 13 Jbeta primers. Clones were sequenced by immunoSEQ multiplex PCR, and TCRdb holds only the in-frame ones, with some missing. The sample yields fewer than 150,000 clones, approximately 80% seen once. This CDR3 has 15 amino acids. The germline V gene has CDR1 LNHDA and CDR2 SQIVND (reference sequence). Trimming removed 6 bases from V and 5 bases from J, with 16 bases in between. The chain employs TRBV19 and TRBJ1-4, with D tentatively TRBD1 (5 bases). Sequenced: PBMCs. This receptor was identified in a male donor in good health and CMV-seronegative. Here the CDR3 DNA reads TGTGCCAGTAGCCTCCGTGATCAGGGAAATGAAAAACTGTTTTTT. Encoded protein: CASSLRDQGNEKLFF.